This is a list of T cell receptor beta chains from one sample in a study of early T cells in non-severe SARS-CoV-2 infection. Each CDR3 protein is one row after TCRdb ran MiXCR on the 5' RACE reads. This table has 70,000 to 95,000 distinct CDR3 sequences, 13% to 15% appearing once. Sequencing was performed on whole blood. All receptors come from an adult who was a healthcare worker with PCR-confirmed SARS-CoV-2 infection or an uninfected control (not recorded which). Both conserved end residues are part of each CDR3.

>TRBV28|TRBJ2-3
CASSDSGQQYF
>TRBV10-3|TRBJ2-3
CAIRGDTDTQYF
>TRBV7-6|TRBJ1-5
CASSLDVGHNQPQHF
>TRBV12-3/TRBV12-4|TRBJ1-1
CASSSTGKNTEAFF
>TRBV10-3|TRBJ1-3
CAISAENHSGNTIYF
>TRBV10-3|TRBJ2-5
CAISESGPTQETQYF
>TRBV7-2|TRBJ2-3
CASRETDTQYF
>TRBV5-1|TRBJ1-1
CASSPLKDTEAFF
>TRBV7-2|TRBJ2-1
CASSSQGFDEQFF
>TRBV7-8|TRBJ2-4
CASSVWEAQKNIQYF
>TRBV7-2|TRBJ2-5
CASSLGTSWQETQYF
>TRBV30|TRBJ2-4
CAWLDRAAKNIQYF
>TRBV2|TRBJ1-2
CASSADRGRYGYTF
>TRBV9|TRBJ2-3
CASSRKTSGGAIPNTDTQYF
>TRBV7-2|TRBJ2-2
CASSRRSNTGELFF
>TRBV7-6|TRBJ2-2
CASRYTRDGKNTGELFF
>TRBV25-1|TRBJ2-3
CASSEFGVNTQYF
>TRBV7-2|TRBJ2-2
CASTENTGELFF
>TRBV13|TRBJ1-1
CASSIPGSNTEAFF
>TRBV5-8|TRBJ2-3
CASNLDRHLNTQYF
>TRBV7-2|TRBJ2-1
CASSTTGQFYNEQFF
>TRBV3-1|TRBJ2-1
CASSQLVVNGDNEQFF
>TRBV11-2|TRBJ1-1
CASSPWDSGNTEAFF
>TRBV2|TRBJ1-3
CASSDSILGNTIYF
>TRBV11-2|TRBJ1-4
CASSPIPGEIATNEKLFF
>TRBV12-3/TRBV12-4|TRBJ1-1
CASSFLPANTEAFF
>TRBV12-3/TRBV12-4|TRBJ1-2
CASSLVGRNYGYTF
>TRBV7-3|TRBJ2-4
CASSSRAGTKNIQYF
>TRBV28|TRBJ1-3
CASKAGVTGNTIYF
>TRBV29-1|TRBJ2-7
CSAEDRGRLGWQYF
>TRBV12-3/TRBV12-4|TRBJ2-4
CASSFGLRNIQYF
>TRBV7-2|TRBJ1-3
CASSPGFGSGNTIYF
>TRBV6-2/TRBV6-3|TRBJ2-5
CASSPGKRGQETQYF
>TRBV5-1|TRBJ1-2
CASSPFGETLSF
>TRBV29-1|TRBJ1-2
CSTTPQDRYGYTF
>TRBV2|TRBJ2-2
CASNLGGSYTGELFF
>TRBV3-1|TRBJ1-1
CASSSSRVTEAFF
>TRBV4-2|TRBJ2-4
CASSDSAGIQYF
>TRBV4-1|TRBJ2-7
CASSQVIPGAGEQYF
>TRBV5-1|TRBJ2-7
CASSLEGVEGQYF
>TRBV2|TRBJ2-3
CASSSGRGLTDTQYF
>TRBV12-3/TRBV12-4|TRBJ2-3
CASAPGGSTDTQYF
>TRBV7-3|TRBJ2-3
CASSPEMLGHTQYF
>TRBV29-1|TRBJ1-6
CSASQGLGSPLHF
>TRBV12-3/TRBV12-4|TRBJ2-1
CASGPSVSYNEQFF
>TRBV10-3|TRBJ1-4
CAIGPGEKLFF